These 23 T cell receptor beta chains came from one sample sequenced in a study of T cell repertoires in cytomegalovirus infection. Each CDR3 protein gets one entry after TCRdb re-called the reads with MiXCR. The sample contains fewer than 200,000 distinct CDR3 sequences, approximately 19% of which appear only once. Sequenced material: PBMCs. The receptors come from a human donor in good health (CMV status not recorded). Some clones in this sample may be carry-over from other donors' samples.

This clonotype was seen at least ten times. DNA of the CDR3: TGTGCCAGCAGCGGCGGACAGGGGAATAGCAATCAGCCCCAGCATTTT. Protein sequence: CASSGGQGNSNQPQHF. The gene calls are TRBV7-2 and TRBJ1-5; TRBD1 matches at 9 bases. The CDR3 covers 16 residues. With 5 bases clipped from V and 0 bases from J, the junction kept 5 bases outside the gene matches. The germline V gene encodes CDR1 SGHTA and CDR2 FQGNSA.

Details on this clonotype: A much larger clone is a single base away; this may be a read error. The chain is built from TRBV25-1 and TRBJ2-7; 7 bases map to TRBD1. The CDR3 runs 15 residues. From germline, CDR1 is MGHDK and CDR2 SYGVNS. CDR3 sequence: CASSPSNRGSYAQYF. The DNA of the CDR3 is TGTGCCAGCAGCCCTTCAAACAGGGGTTCCTACGCGCAGTACTTC.

This clonotype turned up a few times. The J gene is TRBJ2-7, the V gene TRBV20-1; possible D gene TRBD2, 6 bases. V dropped 6 bases and J dropped 0 bases, with 12 bases sitting between them. The CDR3 is made up of 13 amino acids. The germline CDR1 and CDR2 sequences are DFQATT and SNEGSKA (reference sequence). CDR3 region: CSAGGVSSYEQYF. CDR3 DNA: TGCAGTGCCGGCGGGGTTAGCTCCTACGAGCAGTACTTC.

The chain links TRBV2 to TRBJ1-1, with a tentative D call TRBD1 (5 bases). CDR1 SNHLY and CDR2 FYNNEI come from the germline V gene. V was cut by 6 bases and J by 5 bases, with 10 bases left in between. The CDR3 loop spans 12 amino acids. The CDR3 protein is CASSQGETEAFF. CDR3 DNA sequence: TGTGCCAGCAGCCAGGGAGAAACTGAAGCTTTCTTT.

Only a few counts were recorded for this clonotype. For the CDR3, the DNA is TGTGCCAGCAGTCCCGGGGACAGGGTAGTCAACGAGCAGTACTTC. Its translation: CASSPGDRVVNEQYF. The chain combines TRBV28 with TRBJ2-7, with TRBD1 matching 9 bases. Trimming took 5 bases from V and 5 from J; bases not matched to a gene: 10. The CDR3 totals 15 residues. Germline V gene sequence: CDR1 MDHEN, CDR2 SYDVKM.

This clonotype showed up just a few times. The chain has TRBV6-1 and TRBJ1-1, with TRBD1 identical over 7 bases. Germline trimming cut 11 bases from V and 1 base from J; bases unmatched to any gene: 7. The CDR3 has 13 residues. Germline lookup yields CDR1 MNHNS and CDR2 SASEGT. DNA of the CDR3: TGTGCCGCCAGACAGGGCGGGAACACTGAAGCTTTCTTT. It translates to CAARQGGNTEAFF.

This chain connects TRBV10-3 to TRBJ1-2; no reliable D call. Germline CDR1 ENHRY, CDR2 SYGVKD. This CDR3 is 15 amino acids long. V shed 0 bases and J shed 6 bases, with 14 bases lying between them. CDR3 amino acids: CAISESKSAADGYTF. The CDR3 nucleotides are TGTGCCATCAGTGAGTCGAAGTCCGCCGCCGATGGCTACACCTTC.

At least ten counts were recorded for this clonotype. This chain joins TRBV7-2 and TRBJ1-3; D gene unclear. This CDR3 is 15 amino acids long. Trimming left V 5 bases short and J 0 bases short, with 11 bases between. Germline-derived CDR1 and CDR2 are SGHTA and FQGNSA. This CDR3 reads CASSTRTDSGNTIYF. CDR3 nucleotides: TGTGCCAGCAGCACCAGGACGGACTCTGGAAACACCATATATTTT.

This chain links TRBV29-1 with TRBJ2-3; TRBD1 might be the D (6 bases). Germline CDR1 and CDR2: SQVTM and ANQGSEA. The CDR3 loop spans 12 amino acids. V was pared by 8 bases and J by 1 base, with 10 bases between. CDR3 residues: CSTRTGTDTQYF. The CDR3 bases are TGCAGCACCCGGACAGGCACAGATACGCAGTATTTT.

This clonotype was seen only a few times. This chain uses TRBV7-8 with TRBJ2-7, with 8 bases identical to TRBD1. CDR1 is SGHVS and CDR2 is FQNEAQ in the germline V gene. The ends lost 5 bases at V and 0 bases at J; junction bases unmatched: 9. CDR3 length: 16 residues. The CDR3 loop is CASSAWDRTVSYEQYF. DNA for the CDR3: TGTGCCAGCAGCGCGTGGGACAGGACCGTCTCCTACGAGCAGTACTTC.

The chain has TRBV5-1 and TRBJ2-3; tentative D call: TRBD2 (6 bases). Germline lookup yields CDR1 SGHRS and CDR2 YFSETQ. V dropped 0 bases and J dropped 1 base, with 12 bases sitting between them. This CDR3 region has 16 residues. CDR3 sequence (DNA): TGCGCCAGCAGCTTGGTTGGAGGGGCGCGCACAGATACGCAGTATTTT. This codes for CASSLVGGARTDTQYF. The full variable domain, rest sourced from reference TRBV5-1 and TRBJ2-3, is KAGVTQTPRYLIKTRGQQVTLSCSPISGHRSVSWYQQTPGQGLQFLFEYFSETQRNKGNFPGRFSGRQFSNSRSEMNVSTLELGDSALYLCASSLVGGARTDTQYFGPGTRLTVL.

The V and J genes are TRBV28 and TRBJ2-1, with 10 nucleotides matching TRBD1. The CDR3 loop spans 16 amino acids. Trimming cost V 4 bases and J 4 bases; bases outside gene matches: 7. Germline V gene lookup returns CDR1 MDHEN and CDR2 SYDVKM. CDR3 sequence (DNA): TGTGCCAGCAGTTCCCTTCGACAGGGGGCTTACAATGAGCAGTTCTTC. It is translated as CASSSLRQGAYNEQFF.

The V gene is TRBV15, the J gene TRBJ2-7; D remains unclear. Germline CDR1 and CDR2: LNHNV and YYDKDF (reference sequence). The CDR3 is made up of 14 amino acids. V was shortened by 3 bases and J by 7 bases, with 16 bases between the two germline ends. In nucleotides, the CDR3 is TGTGCCACCAGCAGGGAACTGAAACAGTGGGAGCAGTACTTC. It yields the protein CATSRELKQWEQYF.

The V call is TRBV27, the J call TRBJ1-4; the D gene is possibly TRBD1 (5 bases). This CDR3 has 14 residues. The germline V gene encodes CDR1 MNHEY and CDR2 SMNVEV (reference sequence). The V gene lost 5 bases and the J gene lost 7 bases, with 14 bases spanning the gap. CDR3 residues: CASSPWGDGEKLFF. In DNA form, the CDR3 reads TGTGCCAGCAGTCCCTGGGGGGACGGTGAAAAACTGTTTTTT.

This clonotype was detected a few times. This sequence joins TRBV28 and TRBJ2-4, with 16 bases that match TRBD2. The CDR3 is 20 amino acids. After removal of 2 bases from V and 0 bases from J, the junction contained 7 bases not matched to a gene. Looked up from germline, CDR1 is MDHEN and CDR2 is SYDVKM. The CDR3 DNA is TGTGCCAGCAGTTTAGTGGGGACTAGCGGGAGGGGCCTAGCCAAAAACATTCAGTACTTC. Residues: CASSLVGTSGRGLAKNIQYF.

In this sample, this clonotype turned up many times. This rearrangement joins TRBV7-2 to TRBJ1-6; D gene unclear. The germline V gene has CDR1 SGHTA and CDR2 FQGNSA. Trimming cost V 2 bases and J 0 bases, with 5 bases left between them. The CDR3 contains 15 residues. The CDR3 DNA sequence: TGTGCCAGCAGCTTACAGAGCTCCTATAATTCACCCCTCCACTTT. It specifies CASSLQSSYNSPLHF.

This clonotype has more than one count but fewer than ten. One junction end disagrees with the germline gene, perhaps due to a read error. In DNA form, the CDR3 reads TGTGCCAGCAGCTTGGGGGGGACAGGGTCCTACAATGAGCAGTTCTTC. This translates into CASSLGGTGSYNEQFF. The V gene is TRBV5-3, the J gene TRBJ2-1; 9 bases map to TRBD1. TRBV5-3 is an ORF, with its function uncertain. The CDR3 runs 16 residues.

This clonotype showed up just a few times. The J gene is TRBJ1-2, the V gene TRBV2; D remains ambiguous. Between the trimmed V and J ends, which lost 1 base and 2 bases, there was a span of 8 bases. CDR3 length: 14 amino acids. The germline CDR1 and CDR2 sequences are SNHLY and FYNNEI. The CDR3 DNA reads as TGTGCCAGCAGTGAAGAAGCAGGCAACTATGGCTACACCTTC. Its protein product is CASSEEAGNYGYTF.

The chain has TRBV5-3 and TRBJ2-7; 7 bases match TRBD2. TRBV5-3 is sorted into the ORF group, with uncertain function. With 8 bases clipped from V and 5 bases from J, the junction kept 19 bases outside the gene matches. The CDR3 runs 16 residues. CDR3 sequence (DNA): TGTGCCAGCAGCCCTGGGGGTAGCGGGTTTCCCCACGAGCAGTACTTC. It encodes CASSPGGSGFPHEQYF.

This clonotype was picked up many times. The J gene is TRBJ2-1, the V gene TRBV7-8, with 8 bases that match TRBD1. Germline V lookup: CDR1 SGHVS, CDR2 FQNEAQ. The length of the CDR3 is 16 residues. V lost 1 base, J lost 8 bases, and 10 bases stayed unmatched. The CDR3 coding sequence is TGTGCCAGCAGCTTAGGATCCAGGGGGCGCGGCGATGAGCAGTTCTTC. Its translation is CASSLGSRGRGDEQFF.

This clonotype was observed many times. The CDR3 spells CASSPRTSGRGETQYF. CDR3 nucleotide sequence: TGTGCCAGCAGTCCAAGGACTAGCGGGAGGGGAGAGACCCAGTACTTC. The J gene is TRBJ2-5, the V gene TRBV6-2 or TRBV6-3; 15 bases are shared with TRBD2. With V trimmed by 5 bases and J by 4 bases, 5 bases remained unmatched. The CDR3 loop spans 16 amino acids. Germline V gene lookup returns CDR1 MNHEY and CDR2 SVGEGT.

The rearrangement links TRBV2 to TRBJ1-1, with TRBD1 matching over 9 bases. The CDR3 length is 15 residues. With V trimmed by 1 base and J by 4 bases, 4 bases remained unmatched. Germline V CDR1 and CDR2: SNHLY, FYNNEI. CDR3 bases: TGTGCCAGCAGTGAAGTTCAGGGACAGGGCACTGAAGCTTTCTTT. Its protein product is CASSEVQGQGTEAFF.

This clonotype was recorded at least ten times. The chain uses TRBV7-2 and TRBJ2-6; D possibly corresponds to TRBD1 (6 bases). Germline CDR1 SGHTA, CDR2 FQGNSA. Trimming took 4 bases from V and 0 from J, leaving 19 bases between them. The CDR3 spans 19 residues. The CDR3 region has the DNA TGTGCCAGCAGCTGGGCTGGGGCAGGGGCCTCCTCTGGGGCCAACGTCCTGACTTTC. Protein: CASSWAGAGASSGANVLTF.